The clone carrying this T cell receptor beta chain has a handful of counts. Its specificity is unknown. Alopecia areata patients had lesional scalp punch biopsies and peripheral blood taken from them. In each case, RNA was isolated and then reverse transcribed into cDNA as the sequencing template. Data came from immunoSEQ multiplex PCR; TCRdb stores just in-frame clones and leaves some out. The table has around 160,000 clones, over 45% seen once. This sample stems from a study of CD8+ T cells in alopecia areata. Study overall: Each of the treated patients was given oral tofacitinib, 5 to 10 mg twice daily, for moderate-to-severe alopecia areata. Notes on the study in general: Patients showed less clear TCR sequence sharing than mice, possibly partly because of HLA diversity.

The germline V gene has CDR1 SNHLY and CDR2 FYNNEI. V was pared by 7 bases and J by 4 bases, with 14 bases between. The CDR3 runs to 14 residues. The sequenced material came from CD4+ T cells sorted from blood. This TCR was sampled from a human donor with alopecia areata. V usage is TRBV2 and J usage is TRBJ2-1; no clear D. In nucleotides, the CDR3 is TGTGCCAGCATTGAGAGCTTTCCATACAATGAGCAGTTCTTC. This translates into CASIESFPYNEQFF.